This entry lists 17 T cell receptor beta chains sequenced from one sample in a study of T-cell reconstitution after alpha-beta-depleted transplantation in children. Unique molecular identifiers tagged the TCRbeta library. Each CDR3 protein gets one entry after TCRdb re-called the PCR reads with MiXCR. The sample carries approximately 420,000 distinct CDR3 sequences, under 13% recorded once. This specimen consisted of PBMCs from the stem cell graft donor, obtained from the stem cell graft. The receptors were gathered from a human donor who donated a stem cell graft to a child with acute myeloid leukemia.

The chain has TRBV5-4 and TRBJ2-7, with D possibly matching TRBD2 (6 bases). The V end lost 4 bases, the J end lost 6 bases, and 20 bases lay between the germline ends. The CDR3 runs 15 residues. The V gene's germline CDR1 is SGHNT and CDR2 YYREEE (reference sequence). The chain's CDR3 is CASSPQSGLGGEQYF. The CDR3 region has the DNA TGTGCCAGCAGCCCCCAAAGCGGACTGGGGGGCGAGCAGTACTTC.

CDR3 region: CASSPGGTGGPHEQYF. Here the CDR3 DNA reads TGTGCCAGCAGTCCCGGGGGGACAGGGGGTCCCCACGAGCAGTACTTC. The chain recombines TRBV27 with TRBJ2-7; 11 bases align to TRBD1. V trimming: 5 bases; J trimming: 5 bases; junction bases outside the gene matches: 11. CDR3 length: 16 residues. Germline-derived CDR1 and CDR2 are MNHEY and SMNVEV (reference sequence).

The genes are TRBV5-1 and TRBJ2-1, with D perhaps matching TRBD1 (6 bases). V was cut by 4 bases and J by 0 bases, with 14 bases left in between. From germline, CDR1 is SGHRS and CDR2 YFSETQ. The CDR3 length is 16 residues. CDR3 DNA sequence: TGCGCCAGCAGCCCCGAAGGGGGAATCTCCTACAATGAGCAGTTCTTC. Translation gives CASSPEGGISYNEQFF.

This clonotype showed up many times. The rearrangement uses TRBV7-8 and TRBJ2-7, with 10 positions matching TRBD1. This CDR3 contains 13 residues. Germline V gene lookup returns CDR1 SGHVS and CDR2 FQNEAQ. Trimming removed 7 bases from V and 3 bases from J; junction bases left unmatched: 3. In DNA, the CDR3 is TGTGCCAGCACGCGGGACAGGGGCTACGAGCAGTACGTC. It codes for CASTRDRGYEQYV.

The sample holds a few counts of this clonotype. V gene TRBV30 combines with J gene TRBJ2-5; D is perhaps TRBD1 (6 bases). From germline, CDR1 is GTSNPN and CDR2 SVGIG (reference sequence). V lost 2 bases and J 1 base, leaving 11 bases between the germline ends. This CDR3 has 14 residues. The CDR3 sequence: CAWSLRGIQETQYF. The CDR3 nucleotides read TGTGCCTGGAGTCTAAGGGGGATCCAAGAGACCCAGTACTTC.

The chain is built from TRBV9 and TRBJ1-6; possibly TRBD1 for D (5 bases). Looked up from germline, CDR1 is SGDLS and CDR2 is YYNGEE. Trimming shortened V by 2 bases and J by 7 bases, and 10 bases separated the two germline ends. The CDR3 runs to 14 residues. The CDR3 nucleotides are TGTGCCAGCAGCGTCCAGGACACCAATTCACCCCTCCACTTT. Residues: CASSVQDTNSPLHF.

V gene TRBV6-5 combines with J gene TRBJ1-6, with unresolved D. CDR1 and CDR2 (germline): MNHEY, SVGAGI. This CDR3 is 15 amino acids long. Trimming cost V 2 bases and J 5 bases, with 10 bases left between them. CDR3 protein: CASSYLGSDNSPLHF. Written as DNA, the CDR3 is TGTGCCAGCAGTTACCTCGGCTCGGATAATTCACCCCTCCACTTT.

In its sample, this clonotype was seen a few times. V usage is TRBV3-1 and J usage is TRBJ1-5, with 7 positions matching TRBD1. CDR3 length: 15 residues. After removal of 3 bases from V and 0 bases from J, the junction contained 2 bases not matched to a gene. Germline CDR1 is LGHDT and CDR2 is YNNKEL (reference sequence). CDR3 in DNA: TGTGCCAGCAGCCAGTCAGGGGGTAGCAATCAGCCCCAGCATTTT. As protein: CASSQSGGSNQPQHF.

This clonotype was found a few times. CDR3 sequence (DNA): TGTGCCAGCAGTGAATCGACTATCTCTGGAAACACCATATATTTT. It codes for CASSESTISGNTIYF. V and J are TRBV25-1 and TRBJ1-3; D not resolved. Trimming left V 1 base short and J 0 bases short, with 7 bases between. The CDR3 length is 15 residues. Germline V gene lookup returns CDR1 MGHDK and CDR2 SYGVNS. The full variable domain, in which reference TRBV25-1 and TRBJ1-3 provide the parts outside the CDR3, is EADIYQTPRYLVIGTGKKITLECSQTMGHDKMYWYQQDPGMELHLIHYSYGVNSTEKGDLSSESTVSRIRTEHFPLTLESARPSHTSQYLCASSESTISGNTIYFGEGSWLTVV.

The rearrangement joins TRBV11-2 to TRBJ2-5; tentatively, D is TRBD1 (6 bases). Trimming shortened V by 1 base and J by 2 bases, and 14 bases separated the two germline ends. This CDR3 spans 16 amino acids. Germline V gene data show CDR1 as SGHAT and CDR2 as FQNNGV. The CDR3 nucleotides read TGTGCCAGCAGCTTAGTGAAGGGGGTCGAACAAGAGACCCAGTACTTC. It yields the protein CASSLVKGVEQETQYF.

The CDR3 reads CASSKGQNEKLFF. The CDR3 DNA reads TGCGCCAGCTCTAAGGGACAGAATGAAAAACTGTTTTTT. The V gene is TRBV5-1, the J gene TRBJ1-4; the match to TRBD1 covers 7 bases. The trim removed 7 bases at V and 5 bases at J, leaving 5 bases unmatched. The CDR3 consists of 13 residues. From germline, CDR1 is SGHRS and CDR2 YFSETQ.

The CDR3 DNA reads TGTGCCAGCAGTGGTCAGGGGTCTGCCTACGAGCAGTACTTC. It is translated as CASSGQGSAYEQYF. This sequence joins TRBV12-3 or TRBV12-4 and TRBJ2-7; D may be TRBD1 (6 bases). CDR3 length: 14 residues. V was pared by 5 bases and J by 2 bases, with 13 bases between.

This clonotype was recorded a few times. This chain uses TRBV15 with TRBJ1-1; D uncertain. Germline CDR1 is LNHNV and CDR2 is YYDKDF (reference sequence). Trimming shortened V by 2 bases and J by 1 base, and 8 bases separated the two germline ends. This CDR3 spans 14 amino acids. The CDR3 nucleotides read TGTGCCACCAGCAGACCCAGCGGGAACACTGAAGCTTTCTTT. Translated: CATSRPSGNTEAFF. The entire variable domain, with the rest obtained from reference TRBV15 and TRBJ1-1, is as follows: DAMVIQNPRYQVTQFGKPVTLSCSQTLNHNVMYWYQQKSSQAPKLLFHYYDKDFNNEADTPDNFQSRRPNTSFCFLDIRSPGLGDTAMYLCATSRPSGNTEAFFGQGTRLTVV.

The chain has TRBV5-1 and TRBJ1-3; D call uncertain. The CDR3 is made up of 15 amino acids. V gave up 1 base and J gave up 4 bases, with 12 bases separating them. Germline assignment: CDR1 SGHRS and CDR2 YFSETQ. The CDR3: CASSLLPGTGNTIYF. The CDR3 nucleotides are TGCGCCAGCAGCTTGTTACCTGGTACAGGAAACACCATATATTTT.

This clonotype has at least ten counts. The gene calls are TRBV7-2 and TRBJ2-3, with D possibly being TRBD2 (5 bases). V was clipped by 6 bases and J by 4 bases, with 14 bases between them. The CDR3 runs to 14 residues. The V gene's germline CDR1 is SGHTA and CDR2 FQGNSA. The DNA of the CDR3 is TGTGCCAGCAGGAGGACCCTAGCCGCAGATACGCAGTATTTT. Translating it yields CASRRTLAADTQYF.

This clonotype appeared a few times. The genes are TRBV20-1 and TRBJ2-6; TRBD1 agrees at 8 bases. CDR3 length: 15 amino acids. Germline-derived CDR1 and CDR2 are DFQATT and SNEGSKA (reference sequence). V was pared by 6 bases and J by 2 bases, with 6 bases of the junction left unmatched. The CDR3 loop is CSAGDRRTGANVLTF. The CDR3 bases are TGCAGTGCCGGGGACAGGAGGACTGGGGCCAACGTCCTGACTTTC.

The chain uses TRBV10-3 and TRBJ1-1; TRBD1 matches 7 bases. Trimming took 6 bases from V and 5 from J; bases not matched to a gene: 9. CDR3 length: 14 residues. CDR1 ENHRY and CDR2 SYGVKD come from the germline V gene. The CDR3 is CAIRLTGIGTEAFF. The CDR3 DNA is TGTGCCATCAGGCTGACAGGGATTGGAACTGAAGCTTTCTTT.